Listed below are T cell receptor beta chains from one sample, sequenced in a study of cytomegalovirus exposure and HLA in healthy donors. Here immunoSEQ multiplex PCR was the method, and the copy in TCRdb shows in-frame clones only, minus some. The data contain roughly 130,000 clones, 65% to 80% of them seen just once; the ten biggest clones take up 8.8%. The sequenced sample was PBMCs. The receptors shown here come from a woman in her fifties or sixties in good health and CMV-seropositive. Each CDR3 is given with its conserved first and last residue. The order of the fields is V gene, J gene, CDR3 protein.

TRBV5-1	TRBJ2-1	CASSLAFVGVVNEQFF
TRBV28	TRBJ2-7	CASSLIGREQYF
TRBV11-3	TRBJ2-1	CASSPDSSSYNEQFF
TRBV30	TRBJ2-3	CAWTGRFTDTQYF
TRBV12-5	TRBJ2-3	CASGLGGGADTQYF
TRBV5-1	TRBJ2-5	CASSLRTTEETQYF
TRBV7-2	TRBJ2-1	CASSLVVGRGGQYNEQFF
TRBV18	TRBJ1-5	CASSDSLYSNQPQHF
TRBV20-1	TRBJ1-2	CSARLTLPTF
TRBV6-1	TRBJ1-4	CASVPKLVGEKLFF
TRBV4-3	TRBJ1-4	CASSQEGAREEKLFF
TRBV4-2	TRBJ2-3	CASSQDRGVDTQYF
TRBV30	TRBJ1-6	CARSDRGNSPLHF
TRBV20-1	TRBJ2-4	CSARVGGIQYF
TRBV11-3	TRBJ2-2	CASSTRGRGLMSGELFF
TRBV7-3	TRBJ2-1	CASSGSGGTSYNEQFF
TRBV19	TRBJ1-1	CASSIPQGGNTEAFF
TRBV23-1	TRBJ1-1	CASSQPRQGRAFF
TRBV5-1	TRBJ1-5	CASSTDGGSDQPQHF
TRBV7-6	TRBJ2-2	CASSLVSTTGELFF
TRBV2	TRBJ2-2	CASRPTSGGYANTGELFF
TRBV29-1	TRBJ2-2	CSVEDPGLARGELFF
TRBV7-2	TRBJ2-5	CASSLDLTAQETQYF
TRBV25-1	TRBJ2-7	CASSEPGVSEQYF
TRBV7-2	TRBJ2-3	CASSSNAGGDTQYF
TRBV7-2	TRBJ2-1	CASEGRERARNEQFF
TRBV19	TRBJ1-4	CATGQGGNEKLFF
TRBV11-3	TRBJ2-2	CASSPLAGGNGELFF
TRBV5-8	TRBJ2-1	CASSFLRGAYNEQFF
TRBV6-5	TRBJ1-5	CASGLNQPQHF
TRBV7-2	TRBJ1-3	CASSSLGVGNTIYF
TRBV5-1	TRBJ1-3	CASSLPTGSGNTIYF
TRBV2	TRBJ2-1	CASSEGRRGFTYNEQFF
TRBV6-1	TRBJ2-7	CARRGDSSLEQYF
TRBV11-2	TRBJ2-1	CASSLLFWTASYNEQFF
TRBV5-6	TRBJ2-7	CASSLVQGAYEQYF
TRBV5-6	TRBJ2-5	CASSIKPGTETQYF
TRBV6-1	TRBJ1-4	CASSELGGEGLFF
TRBV28	TRBJ2-1	CASSLRAKALAGAYNEQFF
TRBV11-2	TRBJ1-4	CASSHGDSNEKLFF
TRBV5-4	TRBJ2-2	CASSSAGGPDGELFF
TRBV29-1	TRBJ1-1	CSVAVNTEAFF
TRBV9	TRBJ2-5	CASSVGASGGRETQYF
TRBV7-9	TRBJ2-7	CASSPRTGRHEQYF
TRBV28	TRBJ2-7	CASSLSRDRGLPYEQYF
TRBV7-3	TRBJ1-1	CASSLSAGAGDAFF
TRBV2	TRBJ1-2	CASSDFGTGGESHGYTF
TRBV29-1	TRBJ2-3	CSVGASGGMDTQYF
TRBV4-1	TRBJ2-7	CASSQVGDRGRNEQYF
TRBV6-1	TRBJ1-1	CASTPPGLRAFF
TRBV19	TRBJ2-1	CASSIGGLADLTGNEQFF